The 25 T cell receptor beta chains below were found in one sample sequenced in a study of T cell responses to AZD1222 COVID-19 vaccine. Data came from immunoSEQ multiplex PCR; TCRdb stores just in-frame clones and leaves some out. This table has tens of thousands of clones, approximately 90% appearing once. The source material was peripheral blood, sampled on day 0 of AZD1222 vaccination. The origin of the receptors is an adult in good health.

The V gene is TRBV28, the J gene TRBJ2-7; D is undetermined. This CDR3 contains 15 residues. Between the trimmed V and J ends, which lost 7 bases and 0 bases, there was a span of 16 bases. Germline-derived CDR1 and CDR2 are MDHEN and SYDVKM. The CDR3 spells CASTSHLLSSYEQYF. CDR3 DNA: TGTGCCAGCACCTCCCATTTGCTGAGCTCCTACGAGCAGTACTTC.

This chain connects TRBV28 to TRBJ1-4; 9 bases fit TRBD1. The trim removed 6 bases at V and 6 bases at J, leaving 8 bases unmatched. The CDR3 extends over 15 amino acids. Germline-derived CDR1 and CDR2 are MDHEN and SYDVKM. DNA for the CDR3: TGTGCCAGCAGCTCCCCCGGGACAGGGTATGAAAAACTGTTTTTT. Its protein product is CASSSPGTGYEKLFF.

The chain links TRBV5-4 to TRBJ2-7, with D possibly matching TRBD2 (6 bases). V lost 0 bases, J lost 2 bases, and 15 bases lay in between. Germline V gene sequence: CDR1 SGHNT, CDR2 YYREEE (reference sequence). This CDR3 is 16 amino acids long. The CDR3 coding sequence is TGTGCCAGCAGCTTGGCGGGCGGGGAGTCACCCTACGAGCAGTACTTC. Protein: CASSLAGGESPYEQYF.

The chain is built from TRBV3-1 (or the pseudogene TRBV3-2) and TRBJ2-2; TRBD1 is a possible D gene (6 bases). V lost 6 bases, J lost 3 bases, and 17 bases lay in between. The CDR3 totals 16 residues. Germline values: CDR1 LGHDT, CDR2 YNNKEL (reference sequence). The CDR3 region has the DNA TGTGCCAGCAGAGCGACAGGCGGCGGTTACACCGGGGAGCTGTTTTTT. Amino acids: CASRATGGGYTGELFF.

V usage is TRBV6-5 and J usage is TRBJ2-7; 7 nucleotides agree with TRBD1. The CDR3 sequence is 15 residues long. The J segment lost 2 bases and the V segment lost 6 bases, leaving 10 bases of the junction unmatched. In germline, CDR1 is MNHEY, CDR2 SVGAGI. CDR3 protein: CASRNRDRITYEQYF. The CDR3, as DNA: TGTGCCAGCAGGAACCGGGACAGAATCACCTACGAGCAGTACTTC.

V is TRBV30 and J is TRBJ1-6; D gene uncertain. The length of the CDR3 is 11 residues. Germline values: CDR1 GTSNPN, CDR2 SVGIG (reference sequence). V lost 3 bases, J lost 9 bases, and 6 bases lay in between. CDR3 DNA: TGTGCCTGGAGCGGTGGTTCACCCCTCCACTTT. Translation gives CAWSGGSPLHF.

This chain links TRBV5-1 with TRBJ2-4; 15 bases line up with TRBD2. This CDR3 has 21 amino acids. V gave up 3 bases and J gave up 0 bases; unmatched junction bases: 13. The V gene's germline CDR1 is SGHRS and CDR2 YFSETQ. Here the CDR3 DNA reads TGCGCCAGCAGCTACGGACTAGCGGGAGGGCCCACCCAACTAGCCAAAAACATTCAGTACTTC. Residues: CASSYGLAGGPTQLAKNIQYF. Full variable domain (remainder filled in from reference TRBV5-1 and TRBJ2-4): KAGVTQTPRYLIKTRGQQVTLSCSPISGHRSVSWYQQTPGQGLQFLFEYFSETQRNKGNFPGRFSGRQFSNSRSEMNVSTLELGDSALYLCASSYGLAGGPTQLAKNIQYFGAGTRLSVL.

This chain uses TRBV27 with TRBJ2-7, with 7 bases aligning to TRBD2. The length of the CDR3 is 14 residues. Germline lookup yields CDR1 MNHEY and CDR2 SMNVEV (reference sequence). J gave up 7 bases and V 5 bases, and 11 bases lay outside the gene matches. The CDR3 DNA reads TGTGCCAGCAGTGCTAGCGGCCCCCTAGGGGAGCAGTACTTC. Protein sequence: CASSASGPLGEQYF.

The chain carries TRBV28 and TRBJ1-3; no firm D call. Trimming removed 7 bases at V and 1 base at J, with 17 bases between. Per germline, CDR1 MDHEN and CDR2 SYDVKM. The CDR3 covers 16 residues. Here the CDR3 reads CASTKPISGSGNTIYF. DNA for the CDR3: TGTGCCAGCACTAAACCTATCTCGGGTTCTGGAAACACCATATATTTT. Using reference TRBV28 and TRBJ1-3 for the parts outside the CDR3, the full variable domain is DVKVTQSSRYLVKRTGEKVFLECVQDMDHENMFWYRQDPGLGLRLIYFSYDVKMKEKGDIPEGYSVSREKKERFSLILESASTNQTSMYLCASTKPISGSGNTIYFGEGSWLTVV.

The rearrangement uses TRBV28 and TRBJ1-4; D might be TRBD1 (5 bases). Germline-derived CDR1 and CDR2 are MDHEN and SYDVKM. The CDR3 is 16 residues long. The V and J ends lost 3 bases and 3 bases respectively, with 14 bases between them. DNA of the CDR3: TGTGCCAGCAGTTTGAGACGGGTAGGGGCTAATGAAAAACTGTTTTTT. Translation gives CASSLRRVGANEKLFF. The complete variable domain, with remaining parts taken from reference TRBV28 and TRBJ1-4, reads DVKVTQSSRYLVKRTGEKVFLECVQDMDHENMFWYRQDPGLGLRLIYFSYDVKMKEKGDIPEGYSVSREKKERFSLILESASTNQTSMYLCASSLRRVGANEKLFFGSGTQLSVL.

The chain has TRBV7-9 and TRBJ2-5; possibly TRBD2 for D (6 bases). V was pared by 4 bases and J by 2 bases, with 11 bases between. Germline V gene lookup returns CDR1 SEHNR and CDR2 FQNEAQ (reference sequence). The CDR3 loop spans 14 amino acids. DNA of the CDR3: TGTGCCAGCAGCTCCCGGGACTTACAAGAGACCCAGTACTTC. It codes for CASSSRDLQETQYF.

The chain employs TRBV28 and TRBJ2-5, with D perhaps matching TRBD1 (5 bases). CDR1 is MDHEN and CDR2 is SYDVKM in the germline V gene. The CDR3 contains 14 residues. The V and J ends lost 3 bases and 1 base respectively, with 9 bases between them. CDR3 nucleotides: TGTGCCAGCAGTTTTTGGCAGGGCCAAGAGACCCAGTACTTC. Translated, it gives CASSFWQGQETQYF.

The chain joins TRBV3-1 (or the pseudogene TRBV3-2) to TRBJ2-1; D perhaps matches TRBD1 (6 bases). V was pared by 2 bases and J by 3 bases, with 8 bases between. The CDR3 extends over 14 amino acids. The germline CDR1 and CDR2 sequences are LGHDT and YNNKEL (reference sequence). The CDR3 here is CASSQTGNYNEQFF. DNA for the CDR3: TGTGCCAGCAGCCAAACAGGGAACTACAATGAGCAGTTCTTC.

The chain couples TRBV24-1 to TRBJ1-5; 9 positions agree with TRBD1. J lost 4 bases, V lost 3 bases, and 6 bases had no gene match. This CDR3 region has 16 residues. The germline CDR1 and CDR2 sequences are KGHDR and SFDVKD. The CDR3 DNA follows: TGTGCCACCAGTGATCCCGGACAGGGGCCGAATCAGCCCCAGCATTTT. The encoded protein is CATSDPGQGPNQPQHF.

The chain links TRBV24-1 to TRBJ1-6; no definite D call. V lost 4 bases, J lost 7 bases, and 10 bases lay in between. CDR1 is KGHDR and CDR2 is SFDVKD in the germline V gene. The CDR3 consists of 14 residues. CDR3 DNA: TGTGCCACCAGTGAAGGGAGCCCCAATTCACCCCTCCACTTT. Amino acids: CATSEGSPNSPLHF.

This chain joins TRBV5-6 and TRBJ1-2; TRBD1 might be the D (5 bases). CDR1 and CDR2 from the germline V gene are SGHDT and YYEEEE. The CDR3 has 16 residues. V gave up 3 bases and J gave up 4 bases, with 19 bases separating them. The CDR3 DNA follows: TGTGCCAGCAGCTATGGGGACCTCCATAATTCCTATGGCTACACCTTC. Amino acids: CASSYGDLHNSYGYTF.

The J gene is TRBJ1-2, the V gene TRBV6-5, with 8 bases matching TRBD1. CDR3 length: 14 residues. In germline, CDR1 is MNHEY, CDR2 SVGAGI. V was clipped by 7 bases and J by 8 bases; unmatched bases: 12. The CDR3 region has the DNA TGTGCCAGCACTACGGACAGGGTTCTTTGGGGCTACACCTTC. It encodes CASTTDRVLWGYTF.

The chain recombines TRBV9 with TRBJ2-6; 7 nucleotides line up with TRBD1. The J segment lost 4 bases and the V segment lost 4 bases, leaving 5 bases of the junction unmatched. The CDR3 is 15 residues long. Per germline, CDR1 SGDLS and CDR2 YYNGEE. The CDR3 DNA is TGTGCCAGCAGCACGACAGGGTTGGGGGCCAACGTCCTGACTTTC. This sequence encodes CASSTTGLGANVLTF.

The chain joins TRBV27 to TRBJ1-2; D remains ambiguous. Trimming removed 5 bases from V and 4 bases from J, with 14 bases in between. The CDR3 is 14 residues long. Per germline, CDR1 MNHEY and CDR2 SMNVEV (reference sequence). The CDR3 bases are TGTGCCAGCAGTGTTAAGGCGGGGAGCTATGGCTACACCTTC. Amino acids: CASSVKAGSYGYTF.

The chain is built from TRBV12-5 and TRBJ2-3; tentatively, D is TRBD1 (6 bases). V lost 5 bases and J 4 bases, leaving 13 bases between the germline ends. The germline V gene has CDR1 LGHNT and CDR2 FRNRAP. The CDR3 sequence is 14 residues long. The CDR3 coding sequence is TGTGCTAGTGGTCCCACAGGGTATCCAGATACGCAGTATTTT. Residues: CASGPTGYPDTQYF.

V gene TRBV6-5 combines with J gene TRBJ1-4; 7 bases are shared with TRBD1. This CDR3 contains 15 residues. Germline CDR1 MNHEY, CDR2 SVGAGI. The trim removed 10 bases at V and 6 bases at J, leaving 14 bases unmatched. This chain's CDR3 is CATTHRQGRDEKLFF. The CDR3 region has the DNA TGTGCCACAACCCACCGACAGGGACGGGATGAAAAACTGTTTTTT.

The V gene is TRBV6-5, the J gene TRBJ2-5, with D possibly TRBD1 on 5 matching bases. V shed 1 base and J shed 1 base, with 10 bases lying between them. The CDR3 has 15 amino acids. Looked up from germline, CDR1 is MNHEY and CDR2 is SVGAGI. CDR3 in amino acids: CASSYLSGPQETQYF. The CDR3 nucleotides read TGTGCCAGCAGTTACTTGTCAGGGCCCCAAGAGACCCAGTACTTC.

This rearrangement joins TRBV9 to TRBJ2-5, with a possible D match to TRBD1 (7 bases). V was cut by 3 bases and J by 0 bases, with 9 bases left in between. The CDR3 spans 14 residues. Germline loops: CDR1 SGDLS, CDR2 YYNGEE. The CDR3 DNA sequence: TGTGCCAGCAGCGGCGGGACAGACCAAGAGACCCAGTACTTC. The encoded protein is CASSGGTDQETQYF.

The J gene is TRBJ1-2, the V gene TRBV27, with TRBD1 as a possible D gene (5 bases). The CDR3 spans 13 residues. V dropped 2 bases and J dropped 8 bases, with 12 bases sitting between them. CDR1 is MNHEY and CDR2 is SMNVEV in the germline V gene (reference sequence). CDR3 residues: CASSLEGQRGYTF. The CDR3 DNA reads as TGTGCCAGCAGTTTAGAGGGGCAGAGGGGCTACACCTTC.

The chain combines TRBV5-1 with TRBJ1-6; 7 bases are shared with TRBD1. V was clipped by 1 base and J by 5 bases; unmatched bases: 3. This CDR3 is built from 15 residues. Germline loops: CDR1 SGHRS, CDR2 YFSETQ. This chain's CDR3 is CASSLSTGDNSPLHF. CDR3 in DNA: TGCGCCAGCAGCTTGTCAACAGGGGATAATTCACCCCTCCACTTT.